This T cell receptor beta chain was profiled in a study of cytomegalovirus exposure and HLA in healthy donors. Study-wide background: The same platform was used for the roughly 120 validation repertoires as for the 666 first-cohort repertoires, as reported in a later analysis.

CDR3 length equals 11 residues. Trimming at V came to 5 bases and at J to 12 bases, leaving 6 bases not matched to a gene. The germline gives CDR1 SNHLY, CDR2 FYNNEI. Regarding the study as a whole: It was approximately 150 TCR beta chains that were listed as cytomegalovirus-associated. In vitro experiments confirmed that three CMV-associated chains were specific for CMV antigens.

Turning to this clone: Antigen specificity is unknown.

Generated by immunoSEQ multiplex PCR, the TCRdb table keeps only in-frame clones and is missing some. In the table there are tens of thousands of clones, 93% of which are singletons. From the 120-subject validation cohort, which was separate from the approximately 700-subject first cohort, the donors were drawn. The V and J genes are TRBV2 and TRBJ1-2, with TRBD1 matching 7 bases. Specimen: PBMCs. This receptor was taken from a woman aged 30 to 39 in good health and CMV-seronegative. CDR3 bases: TGTGCCAGCAGTCTTGAGGGGGCAAACACCTTC. Protein: CASSLEGANTF.